This T cell receptor beta chain came from a study of PD-1 blockade in classical Hodgkin lymphoma. Overall study results and limits: Compared with baseline, CD4+ but not CD8+ TCR diversity had risen significantly by C4D1. Partial responders and progressors had significantly lower baseline TCR diversity. Reported findings placed baseline TCR diversity lower in newly diagnosed patients (compared with healthy donors).

Sequencing was performed with immunoSEQ multiplex PCR; in TCRdb, only in-frame clones are kept and a portion is missing. The sample lists around 65,000 clones, approximately 92% seen once, with 15% in the top ten. The length of the CDR3 is 13 residues. CDR1 is LNHDA and CDR2 is SQIVND in the germline V gene (reference sequence). The V gene lost 4 bases and the J gene lost 3 bases, with 9 bases spanning the gap. On this clone itself: What it recognizes is unknown.

Brentuximab vedotin exposure varied among the patients, all of whom had relapsed after autologous stem cell transplantation. Source: peripheral blood mononuclear cells (PBMCs), taken at baseline. The TCR comes from a human donor with classical Hodgkin lymphoma. The rearrangement links TRBV19 to TRBJ2-5, with D unclear. The CDR3 loop is CASSNRIEETQYF. For the CDR3, the DNA is TGTGCCAGTAGTAATAGGATAGAAGAGACCCAGTACTTC.